This T cell receptor beta chain was captured by sequencing in a study of shared clonotypes between healthy human individuals (dated by TCRdb to about 2020). Notes on the research overall: The cohort comprised a couple of women and a few men aged 18 to 49 years. Each donor's leukapheresis produced roughly between about 0.8 and 10 billion PBMCs. To estimate repertoire size and how much clonotype sharing occurs between individuals, the study deeply sequenced the blood TCR repertoires of five healthy adults. To increase sequencing depth and limit assay-specific biases, different laboratories used diverse techniques to prepare libraries and sequence TCR repertoires.

Using the deep immunoSEQ assay, multiplex PCR amplified TCR CDR3 regions from genomic DNA. Extracted genomic DNA from each cell subset was spread evenly across all wells of several immunoSEQ 96-well plates, with each plate serving as a replicate. For unsorted PBMC, 250 to 300 ng of genomic DNA, equivalent to approximately 30,000 T cell genomes, went into each replicate PCR. Ten immunoSEQ deep assay plates were used to sequence unsorted PBMC genomic DNA. The purified libraries were quantified using a Qubit 3.0 fluorometer, sized with a Bioanalyzer 2100, and then quantified again using the KAPA Library Quantification kit. Every immunoSEQ 96-well plate was sequenced on a separate single-read 150-cycle Illumina NextSeq 550 flow cell. On the authors' methods: The immunoSEQ output contained only junctional sequences without quality scores, so filtering could not match that applied to full-length reads. Sequences were annotated with PyIR, a Python wrapper for IgBLAST v1.9, and V/J genes and CDR3 were assigned using IMGT germline references. Any read was removed if the V/J assignment was weak (E-value above 1e-6), the CDR3 was missing, or the read contained stop codons, out-of-frame junctions, or ambiguous translated residues. V3J clonotypes were defined as sequences sharing an identical inferred V gene, J gene, and CDR3 amino acid sequence. Percentage overlap between repertoires was computed as shared unique clonotypes divided by the size of the smaller repertoire. Repertoire richness was assessed with RTK rarefaction, the Chao1 estimator, and Recon v2.1 estimates of unobserved clonotypes. TCRdb limited this immuneACCESS table to in-frame rearrangements with V and J called. A share of clones is missing; checked studies link under half to unresolved V genes, and the rest is unexplained. The D gene and trimming were derived from the DNA, and the V and J assignments and clone size from that table. The sample contains roughly 500,000 clones, around 74% of them found a single time. Roughly 13% of the sample comes from the top ten.

As for this clone: The antigen it binds to is not known. One base away there is no much larger clone; base qualities are not given.

Donors were healthy HIV-negative adults with no recently reported acute infections or vaccinations. Every donor was a Caucasian adult residing in Nashville, Tennessee, USA. For unsorted samples, approximately 84 million PBMCs were counted, and genomic DNA was extracted using the QIAamp DNA Blood Mini kit. Blood was obtained by leukapheresis, after which PBMCs were separated by Ficoll-Histopaque density gradient centrifugation and cryopreserved in liquid nitrogen vapor phase. There are 13 amino acids in the CDR3, from cysteine to phenylalanine inclusive. Of the read, only the CDR3 DNA is kept; its 39 bases are in frame from base 1. A distance of 8 bases separates the germline ends of V and J, which lose 0 bases and 7 bases respectively. The germline V gene yields MNHEY for CDR1 and SVGAGI for CDR2. Overall results and qualifications from the work: The small number of donors limited the genetic and exposure-history diversity represented. Only blood was sampled, and tissue TCR repertoires likely differ from those in blood. Based on pairwise subsampling, the degree of clonotype sharing among donors was expected to be affected by sequencing depth.

The clonotype originates from a woman in her thirties or forties in good health. Some clones in this sample may be carry-over from other donors' samples. The sample consisted of PBMCs. The sequence is built from TRBV6-5 and TRBJ2-3, with the D gene tentatively TRBD1 or TRBD2, based on 5 matching bases in each. The DNA sequence is as follows: TGTGCCAGCAGTTACTCGGGGGAATATACGCAGTATTTT. Its protein is CASSYSGEYTQYF.